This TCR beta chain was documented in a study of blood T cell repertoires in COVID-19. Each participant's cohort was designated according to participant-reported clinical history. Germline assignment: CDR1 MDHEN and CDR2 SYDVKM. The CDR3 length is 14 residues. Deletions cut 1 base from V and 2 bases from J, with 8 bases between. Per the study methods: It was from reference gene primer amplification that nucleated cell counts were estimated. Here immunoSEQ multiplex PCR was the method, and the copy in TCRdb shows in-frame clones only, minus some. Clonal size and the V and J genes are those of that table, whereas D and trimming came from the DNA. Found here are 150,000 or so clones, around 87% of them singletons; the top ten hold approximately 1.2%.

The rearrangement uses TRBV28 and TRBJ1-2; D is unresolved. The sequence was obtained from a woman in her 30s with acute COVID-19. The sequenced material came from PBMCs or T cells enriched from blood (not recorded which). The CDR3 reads CASSLFAGNYGYTF. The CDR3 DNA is TGTGCCAGCAGTTTATTTGCGGGGAACTATGGCTACACCTTC.